The 18 T cell receptor beta chains given below trace back to one sample, sequenced in a study of T cells in Graves' hyperthyroidism and ophthalmopathy. TCR beta CDR3 region amplification was performed from RNA transcripts. A first-round RT-PCR of the TCR CDR3 used the HTBI primer set. TCRdb independently ran MiXCR on the multiplex PCR reads; one entry per CDR3 protein. Of almost 500,000 distinct CDR3 sequences in the sample, approximately 23% were seen once. Sample: blood. The receptors were sampled from an older woman with Graves' ophthalmopathy.

This chain uses TRBV10-3 with TRBJ2-5, with TRBD2 matching 11 bases. V lost 3 bases, J lost 2 bases, and 5 bases stayed unmatched. Germline-derived CDR1 and CDR2 are ENHRY and SYGVKD. The CDR3 is 16 amino acids. CDR3 DNA sequence: TGTGCCATCAGTGAATCCGGGACTAGCGGACAAGAGACCCAGTACTTC. Its translation is CAISESGTSGQETQYF.

This clonotype was seen more than once but under ten times. The V and J genes are TRBV10-3 and TRBJ1-5, with D tentatively TRBD1 (5 bases). V was pared by 3 bases and J by 2 bases, with 11 bases between. Germline V gene data show CDR1 as ENHRY and CDR2 as SYGVKD. The CDR3 has 15 residues. CDR3 region: CAISDGGGGNQPQHF. CDR3 in DNA: TGTGCCATCAGTGACGGGGGAGGCGGCAATCAGCCCCAGCATTTT.

This clonotype was picked up a small number of times. CDR3 in amino acids: CASSMVSSTGELFF. CDR3 sequence (DNA): TGTGCCAGTAGTATGGTCTCGAGCACCGGGGAGCTGTTTTTT. The V call is TRBV19, the J call TRBJ2-2; D gene ambiguous. The germline V and J ends were trimmed by 3 bases and 4 bases, with 9 bases remaining between them. The CDR3 runs 14 residues. Germline V gene lookup returns CDR1 LNHDA and CDR2 SQIVND (reference sequence).

This clonotype has more than one count but fewer than ten. The rearrangement joins TRBV25-1 to TRBJ2-7; D remains ambiguous. Trimming took 6 bases from V and 2 from J, leaving 11 bases between them. The CDR3 covers 13 residues. CDR1 and CDR2 from the germline V gene are MGHDK and SYGVNS. CDR3 residues: CASRGIGTYEQYF. CDR3 bases: TGTGCCAGCAGGGGGATAGGAACCTACGAGCAGTACTTC.

The chain carries TRBV11-2 and TRBJ1-1; no clear D gene. V was shortened by 4 bases and J by 1 base, with 10 bases between the two germline ends. The CDR3 length is 14 residues. Germline assignment: CDR1 SGHAT and CDR2 FQNNGV. The CDR3 spells CASSSWDSNTEAFF. The CDR3 coding sequence is TGTGCCAGCAGCTCCTGGGATTCGAACACTGAAGCTTTCTTT.

This clonotype appeared a few times. The chain recombines TRBV19 with TRBJ1-2; no clear D. V lost 7 bases and J lost 11, with 14 bases in between. The germline CDR1 and CDR2 sequences are LNHDA and SQIVND (reference sequence). The CDR3 loop spans 11 amino acids. CDR3 bases: TGTGCCAGTACCTCTAGAACGGCGTACACCTTC. Protein product: CASTSRTAYTF. Supplemented by reference TRBV19 and TRBJ1-2, the full variable domain reads DGGITQSPKYLFRKEGQNVTLSCEQNLNHDAMYWYRQDPGQGLRLIYYSQIVNDFQKGDIAEGYSVSREKKESFPLTVTSAQKNPTAFYLCASTSRTAYTFGSGTRLTVV.

This clonotype has only a few counts. The chain recombines TRBV7-2 with TRBJ2-5; 9 bases map to TRBD1. This CDR3 comprises 18 residues. The J segment lost 3 bases and the V segment lost 3 bases, leaving 14 bases of the junction unmatched. Germline V CDR1 and CDR2: SGHTA, FQGNSA. The CDR3 region has the DNA TGTGCCAGCAGCTTCTCGGGACAGGGTATTTTGGTGGAAGAGACCCAGTACTTC. Its translation: CASSFSGQGILVEETQYF. Looking up the rest from reference TRBV7-2 and TRBJ2-5 gives the full variable domain: GAGVSQSPSNKVTEKGKDVELRCDPISGHTALYWYRQSLGQGLEFLIYFQGNSAPDKSGLPSDRFSAERTGGSVSTLTIQRTQQEDSAVYLCASSFSGQGILVEETQYFGPGTRLLVL.

The chain couples TRBV7-3 to TRBJ2-2, with 15 bases identical to TRBD2. V gave up 5 bases and J gave up 4 bases; unmatched junction bases: 2. CDR1 and CDR2 (germline): SGHTA, FQGTGA. This CDR3 region has 16 residues. CDR3 in amino acids: CASSRTSGGVTGELFF. The CDR3, as DNA: TGTGCCAGCAGCCGGACTAGCGGGGGGGTCACCGGGGAGCTGTTTTTT.

In its sample, this clonotype was seen a few times. The genes are TRBV7-6 and TRBJ2-5; tentatively, D is TRBD1 (6 bases). Germline assignment: CDR1 SGHVS and CDR2 FNYEAQ. The length of the CDR3 is 14 residues. V shed 1 base and J shed 4 bases, with 10 bases lying between them. The CDR3 DNA follows: TGTGCCAGCAGCTTAGTCAGCAGGGGAGAGACCCAGTACTTC. It specifies CASSLVSRGETQYF.

In its sample, this clonotype was seen a few times. The J gene is TRBJ2-7, the V gene TRBV6-5; maybe TRBD2 (5 bases). The V end was cut by 2 bases, the J end by 3 bases, with 14 bases between. This CDR3 spans 15 amino acids. Germline V gene sequence: CDR1 MNHEY, CDR2 SVGAGI. This CDR3 reads CASSYRSGMNYEQYF. Here the CDR3 DNA reads TGTGCCAGCAGTTACAGGTCGGGGATGAACTACGAGCAGTACTTC.

This chain joins TRBV27 and TRBJ1-3; D uncertain. In germline, CDR1 is MNHEY, CDR2 SMNVEV (reference sequence). Trimming stripped 6 bases from V and 4 bases from J, with 10 bases between. This CDR3 spans 13 amino acids. The CDR3 reads CASRRTSGNTIYF. The CDR3 DNA follows: TGTGCCAGCAGGCGGACGTCGGGAAACACCATATATTTT.

In its sample, this clonotype was seen many times. CDR3 in amino acids: CASSQDRVSSTDTQYF. The CDR3 DNA sequence: TGTGCCAGCAGCCAAGATCGGGTCAGCAGCACAGATACGCAGTATTTT. The genes are TRBV3-1 and TRBJ2-3; D gene ambiguous. From germline, CDR1 is LGHDT and CDR2 YNNKEL (reference sequence). V lost 0 bases to trimming and J lost 0 bases, with 10 bases between them. This CDR3 has 16 residues.

This clonotype turned up a few times. A junction boundary mismatches the germline segment, possibly from a read error. The chain links TRBV7-7 to TRBJ2-7; 7 nucleotides align to TRBD1. The CDR3 spans 15 residues. CDR1 SSHAT and CDR2 FNYEAQ come from the germline V gene (reference sequence). In nucleotides, the CDR3 is TGTGCTAGCAGCTTAGATAGGGGGCCCTCCTACGAGCAGTACTTC. Protein: CASSLDRGPSYEQYF.

This clonotype was seen ten or more times. The V and J genes are TRBV11-2 and TRBJ2-7; weak D call: TRBD1 (6 bases). V was pared by 7 bases and J by 7 bases, with 20 bases between. The CDR3 totals 14 residues. Per the germline V gene, CDR1 is SGHAT and CDR2 is FQNNGV. Written as DNA, the CDR3 is TGTGCCAGCACCTCGGACTCGAAAAGGGGGGAGCAGTACTTC. This gives the protein CASTSDSKRGEQYF.

This chain links TRBV7-9 with TRBJ2-1; 9 bases line up with TRBD2. CDR3 length: 17 amino acids. J gave up 6 bases and V 5 bases, and 14 bases lay outside the gene matches. The germline CDR1 and CDR2 sequences are SEHNR and FQNEAQ (reference sequence). The DNA of the CDR3 is TGTGCCAGCAGCCCCCGGGCACTAGCGGGCCCCCTCAATGAGCAGTTCTTC. Protein product: CASSPRALAGPLNEQFF.

The CDR3 is CASSSLFTGRNTDTQYF. CDR3 DNA: TGTGCCAGCAGTTCCTTATTCACAGGGCGAAACACAGATACGCAGTATTTT. The gene calls are TRBV6-2 or TRBV6-3 and TRBJ2-3; perhaps TRBD1 as D (6 bases). Per the germline V gene, CDR1 is MNHEY and CDR2 is SVGEGT. The CDR3 length is 17 residues. Trimming removed 4 bases at V and 2 bases at J, with 19 bases between.

This clonotype was seen at least ten times. The rearrangement links TRBV5-1 to TRBJ2-1; D gene unclear. Germline V gene lookup returns CDR1 SGHRS and CDR2 YFSETQ. Trimming removed 0 bases at V and 4 bases at J, with 8 bases between. This CDR3 is 14 amino acids long. The CDR3 nucleotides are TGCGCCAGCAGCTTGGTGCTGGGATACAATGAGCAGTTCTTC. Translating gives CASSLVLGYNEQFF.

The chain carries TRBV13 and TRBJ1-1, with no clear D. The CDR3 extends over 15 amino acids. The V and J ends lost 4 bases and 1 base respectively, with 13 bases between them. CDR1 PRHDT and CDR2 FYEKMQ come from the germline V gene (reference sequence). CDR3 bases: TGTGCCAGCAGCTCGAGACGGCGGGGGAACACTGAAGCTTTCTTT. The encoded protein is CASSSRRRGNTEAFF.